A selection of T cell receptor beta chains follows, all from one sample in a study of cytomegalovirus exposure and HLA in healthy donors. The data were produced by immunoSEQ multiplex PCR, yet TCRdb's version contains in-frame clones alone and is incomplete. The sample carries 150,000 to 200,000 clones, roughly 87% recorded once. The specimen was PBMCs. The receptors here all came from a girl between 10 and 17 years old in good health and CMV-seropositive. Each CDR3 is given with its conserved first and last residue. Fields, in order: clone size, V gene, J gene, D gene, CDR3 DNA, CDR3 protein. The D gene is left open where the match is weak. Rows may omit the clone size; those that give it use once, few, many or a size class.

clone size: -; V gene: TRBV10-3; J gene: TRBJ2-7; D gene: -; CDR3 DNA: TGTGCCATCAGTGAGTCCCCAGAACGCTACGAGCAGTACTTC; CDR3 protein: CAISESPERYEQYF
clone size: -; V gene: TRBV10-3; J gene: TRBJ1-1; D gene: -; CDR3 DNA: TGTGCCATCAGTGTTGGGGGACTGAAAATGAACACTGAAGCTTTCTTT; CDR3 protein: CAISVGGLKMNTEAFF
clone size: -; V gene: TRBV14; J gene: TRBJ2-7; D gene: -; CDR3 DNA: TGTGCCAGCAGCCAAGCTCAGACAGCGCAGTACTTC; CDR3 protein: CASSQAQTAQYF
clone size: -; V gene: TRBV6-5; J gene: TRBJ1-1; D gene: -; CDR3 DNA: TGTGCCAGCAGTTACTCTCTGGAGATGAACACTGAAGCTTTCTTT; CDR3 protein: CASSYSLEMNTEAFF
clone size: few; V gene: TRBV19; J gene: TRBJ1-2; D gene: -; CDR3 DNA: TGTGCCAGTACCCTGGGAGGGAGTAACTATGGCTACACCTTC; CDR3 protein: CASTLGGSNYGYTF
clone size: -; V gene: TRBV10-1; J gene: TRBJ2-1; D gene: TRBD2; CDR3 DNA: TGCGCCAGCAGTGACAATAGCGGGAGATACAATGAGCAGTTCTTC; CDR3 protein: CASSDNSGRYNEQFF
clone size: few; V gene: TRBV6-5; J gene: TRBJ1-4; D gene: TRBD1; CDR3 DNA: TGTGCCAGCAGTCAGACAGGGCATGAAAAACTGTTTTTT; CDR3 protein: CASSQTGHEKLFF
clone size: -; V gene: TRBV5-1; J gene: TRBJ2-1; D gene: TRBD2; CDR3 DNA: TGCGCCAGCAGCTTGACTGCCGGGACTAGCGGATACAATGAGCAGTTCTTC; CDR3 protein: CASSLTAGTSGYNEQFF
clone size: -; V gene: TRBV6-6; J gene: TRBJ1-5; D gene: TRBD1; CDR3 DNA: TGTGCCAGCAGTTACACAGGGGGCGTTGAACAGCCCCAGCATTTT; CDR3 protein: CASSYTGGVEQPQHF
clone size: -; V gene: TRBV11-2; J gene: TRBJ2-7; D gene: -; CDR3 DNA: TGTGCCAGCAGCCCCCGTTCGACTAGTTGGAGGGCCTACGAGCAGTACTTC; CDR3 protein: CASSPRSTSWRAYEQYF
clone size: once; V gene: TRBV6-1; J gene: TRBJ1-1; D gene: TRBD1; CDR3 DNA: TGTGCCAGCAGGCTACAGGGGGGGGTCACTGAAGCTTTCTTT; CDR3 protein: CASRLQGGVTEAFF
clone size: -; V gene: TRBV5-1; J gene: TRBJ1-1; D gene: TRBD1; CDR3 DNA: TGCGCCAGCAGCTTGGGGACAGGGCACACTGAAGCTTTCTTT; CDR3 protein: CASSLGTGHTEAFF
clone size: -; V gene: TRBV5-8; J gene: TRBJ2-7; D gene: -; CDR3 DNA: TGTGCCAGCAGCATCGGACTTAACGAGCAGTACTTC; CDR3 protein: CASSIGLNEQYF
clone size: -; V gene: TRBV29-1; J gene: TRBJ2-5; D gene: -; CDR3 DNA: TGCAGCGTTGAAGGAGGGTCAGAGACCCAGTACTTC; CDR3 protein: CSVEGGSETQYF
clone size: -; V gene: TRBV5-4; J gene: TRBJ1-5; D gene: -; CDR3 DNA: TGTGCCAGCAGCTTGTCCAGGGAAGGCAATCAGCCCCAGCATTTT; CDR3 protein: CASSLSREGNQPQHF
clone size: -; V gene: TRBV27; J gene: TRBJ2-7; D gene: TRBD2; CDR3 DNA: TGTGCCAGCAGTTTGGCGGGAGGAGAGTACGAGCAGTACTTC; CDR3 protein: CASSLAGGEYEQYF
clone size: -; V gene: TRBV9; J gene: TRBJ2-7; D gene: -; CDR3 DNA: TGTGCCAGCAGCGTAGGAGCCGGGGTCTACGAGCAGTACTTC; CDR3 protein: CASSVGAGVYEQYF
clone size: -; V gene: TRBV21-1; J gene: TRBJ1-1; D gene: -; CDR3 DNA: TGTGCCAGCAGCAAATGTGGGCTGCTCGAAGCTTTCTTT; CDR3 protein: CASSKCGLLEAFF
clone size: once; V gene: TRBV5-4; J gene: TRBJ2-1; D gene: TRBD2; CDR3 DNA: TGTGCCAGCAGCCCTCAGGGCGGGGGAAATTACAATGAGCAGTTCTTC; CDR3 protein: CASSPQGGGNYNEQFF
clone size: -; V gene: TRBV29-1; J gene: TRBJ2-7; D gene: TRBD2; CDR3 DNA: TGCAGCGTGGCCGGACTAGCGGGTGACGAGCAGTACTTC; CDR3 protein: CSVAGLAGDEQYF
clone size: -; V gene: TRBV5-1; J gene: TRBJ1-4; D gene: TRBD1; CDR3 DNA: TGCGCCAGCAGCTTGGCCGACAGGGTAGGGGAAAAACTGTTTTTT; CDR3 protein: CASSLADRVGEKLFF
clone size: -; V gene: TRBV5-1; J gene: TRBJ1-1; D gene: TRBD1; CDR3 DNA: TGCGCCAGCAGCGGAGGGGGTGGGTACAGGGGGAACACTGAAGCTTTCTTT; CDR3 protein: CASSGGGGYRGNTEAFF
clone size: -; V gene: TRBV28; J gene: TRBJ1-2; D gene: -; CDR3 DNA: TGTGCCAGCAGTTTATTCGGGGGTACCCCCTATGGCTACACCTTC; CDR3 protein: CASSLFGGTPYGYTF
clone size: -; V gene: TRBV4-1; J gene: TRBJ2-7; D gene: -; CDR3 DNA: TGCGCCAGCAGCCTACGGTCAACAGAGAGCTCCTACGAGCAGTACTTC; CDR3 protein: CASSLRSTESSYEQYF